This T cell receptor (beta chain) was sequenced in a study of identical twins. Unique molecular identifiers were present on the cDNA, which also gained a universal primer site by template switching. From the 5' RACE reads, TCRdb called clonotypes with MiXCR, one entry per CDR3 protein. The table records nearly 650,000 distinct CDR3 sequences, less than 9% of them present only once. This clonotype was counted between two and nine times. The antigen remains unidentified. Whole-study results and caveats: High-abundance cord blood beta clonotypes had fewer insertions; memory repertoires showed none.

The data also belong to a second study, concerning yellow fever vaccine responses in identical twins.

The clonotype comes from a woman aged 18-30 years in good health. The sample was PBMCs.

DNA for the CDR3: TGTGCCAGCTCACACCCTCGGGGATCTGGAAACACCATATATTTT. This sequence encodes CASSHPRGSGNTIYF. The chain carries TRBV18 and TRBJ1-3; D gene unclear. The CDR3 runs 15 residues. The V end lost 4 bases, the J end lost 1 base, and 11 bases lay between the germline ends. Germline CDR1 and CDR2: KGHSH and LQKENI.